This TCR beta chain was identified in a study of Ad26.COV2.S vaccination and SARS-CoV-2 variants. Study background: The study gave Ad26.COV2.S intramuscularly, once or twice 56 days apart.

The treatment denotes: approximately 18 received Ad26.COV2.S at low or high dose, single or two shots; about 5 received placebo; per-sample allocation not given. The samples date from day 63 after the first vaccine or placebo injection. Study-wide results and limits: Reported post-vaccination CD8+ and CD4+ T cell responses to spike showed substantial breadth. Measures of TCR breadth and depth may have fallen short of total T cell responses. The study found similar non-spike TCR breadth in vaccine and placebo recipients.

Measured with immunoSEQ multiplex PCR; TCRdb has only the in-frame clones, and not every one. The data show fewer than 600,000 clones, 89% seen once. Regarding this clone: The target antigen is unknown.

Trimming cost V 1 base and J 1 base, with 8 bases left between them. The CDR3 consists of 15 residues. Germline CDR1 and CDR2: SGHTA and FQGNSA. This sequence originates from a person between 18 and 65 years old who received the Ad26.COV2.S COVID-19 vaccine or a placebo. The gene calls are TRBV7-2 and TRBJ1-5; no reliable D call. Source: peripheral blood, taken in a trial of Ad26.COV2.S vaccine versus placebo. In DNA, the CDR3 is TGTGCCAGCAGCTTAGTTCGGGGAAGCAATCAGCCCCAGCATTTT. This translates into CASSLVRGSNQPQHF.